These T cell receptor beta chains were read from a single sample in a study of STAT5B mutations in CD4+ large granular lymphocyte leukemia. The assay was immunoSEQ multiplex PCR, and TCRdb's table has in-frame clones only and misses some. Seen here are some 41,000 clones, 80% to 90% observed once, and the top ten hold about 3.6%. What was sequenced was CD4+ T cells from blood buffy coats. All receptors derive from a human donor in good health. The CDR3 runs from the conserved cysteine through the conserved F or W. A D gene is named only where the DNA matches it firmly. Clone size, where shown, is once, few, many, or a class for clones that have expanded.

d_gene | abundance | j_gene | v_gene | CDR3nt | CDR3aa
TRBD2 | - | TRBJ2-7 | TRBV5-4 | TGTGCCAGCAGCCCGCCAGAGGGAGGGCCCTCCTACGAGCAGTACTTC | CASSPPEGGPSYEQYF
- | - | TRBJ2-5 | TRBV6-5 | TGTGCCAGCAGTTACGGGGGCCTCCAAGAGACCCAGTACTTC | CASSYGGLQETQYF
- | few | TRBJ1-1 | TRBV30 | TGTGCCTGGATCAGTGGTGGGGGAGCAGCTTTCTTT | CAWISGGGAAFF
- | - | TRBJ2-2 | TRBV18 | TGTGCCAGCTCACGAGACAGTTTCACCGGGGAGCTGTTTTTT | CASSRDSFTGELFF
- | - | TRBJ2-3 | TRBV30 | TGTGCCTGGAGCCAAAACGGAGATACGCAGTATTTT | CAWSQNGDTQYF
- | - | TRBJ2-7 | TRBV20-1 | TGCAGTGCTAGGAGTACGAGAGAGCAGTACTTC | CSARSTREQYF
TRBD2 | - | TRBJ2-1 | TRBV4-1 | TGCGCCAGCAGCCAAGAGGCAACTAGCGGACAATACAATGAGCAGTTCTTC | CASSQEATSGQYNEQFF
- | - | TRBJ2-3 | TRBV10-3 | TGTGCCATCAGTGAGTCAAACCCCAGCACAGATACGCAGTATTTT | CAISESNPSTDTQYF
TRBD1 | - | TRBJ1-5 | TRBV5-5 | TGTGCCAGCAGCTTCCGACAGGGGGAAGGGTCCCAGCATTTT | CASSFRQGEGSQHF
- | - | TRBJ1-5 | TRBV2 | TGTGCCAGCAGGGACCGACTTCTGGGGGCAGGGAGCAATCAGCCCCAGCATTTT | CASRDRLLGAGSNQPQHF
- | - | TRBJ1-4 | TRBV7-9 | TGTGCCAGCAGCTTAGACGGGGGCAAGGTGTTTTTT | CASSLDGGKVFF
- | - | TRBJ2-3 | TRBV13 | TGTGCCAGCAGGCCCCTGGCGGGAACAGATACGCAGTATTTT | CASRPLAGTDTQYF
TRBD1 | - | TRBJ2-2 | TRBV11-1 | TGTGCCAGCAGCTCTAAACAGGGGACCGGGGAGCTGTTTTTT | CASSSKQGTGELFF
- | - | TRBJ1-1 | TRBV10-3 | TGTGCCATCAGTGGGGGGGGGAGTTTGAACACTGAAGCTTTCTTT | CAISGGGSLNTEAFF
- | - | TRBJ1-5 | TRBV10-3 | TGTGCCATCAGTTCGGGGGGGAATCAGCCCCAGCATTTT | CAISSGGNQPQHF
- | - | TRBJ1-1 | TRBV5-1 | TGCGCCAGCAGCTTGGCCGCGACAGGGAACACTGAAGCTTTCTTT | CASSLAATGNTEAFF
TRBD1 | - | TRBJ1-3 | TRBV6-1 | TGTGCCAGCAGTGAACCGGGACAGGGAGGAAACACCATATATTTT | CASSEPGQGGNTIYF
- | once | TRBJ2-7 | TRBV5-3 | TGTGCCAGAAGCTTCTCCTTTGGACCTTCCCGGGAGCAGTACTTC | CARSFSFGPSREQYF
- | - | TRBJ1-1 | TRBV25-1 | TGTGCCAGCAGTGAAGGGGGGCCGAACACTGAAGCTTTCTTT | CASSEGGPNTEAFF
- | - | TRBJ1-2 | TRBV28 | TGTGCCAGCAGTTTAGGCTTGGGCTACACCTTC | CASSLGLGYTF
- | - | TRBJ2-5 | TRBV21-1 | TGTGCCAGCAGCAAGGGGACCTGGGAGACCCAGTACTTC | CASSKGTWETQYF
- | - | TRBJ2-1 | TRBV10-3 | TGTGCCATCAGTGGGGGTTTTGAGCAGTTCTTC | CAISGGFEQFF
- | - | TRBJ2-5 | TRBV9 | TGTGCCAGCAGCATAGGACAGTTACAAGAGACCCAGTACTTC | CASSIGQLQETQYF
- | - | TRBJ2-3 | TRBV7-3 | TGTGCCAGCAGCTTAATCGGGACTACAGATACGCAGTATTTT | CASSLIGTTDTQYF
- | - | TRBJ1-5 | TRBV7-2 | TGTGCCAGCAGCTTAGAGCCCGGGCAGTGGCCCCAGCATTTT | CASSLEPGQWPQHF
TRBD2 | - | TRBJ2-3 | TRBV5-1 | TGCGCCAGCAGCCTGGGCGGGGGGACAGATACGCAGTATTTT | CASSLGGGTDTQYF
- | - | TRBJ2-2 | TRBV5-1 | TGCGCCAGCAGCTTGCCATCGCCGAACACCGGGGAGCTGTTTTTT | CASSLPSPNTGELFF
TRBD2 | - | TRBJ2-7 | TRBV10-3 | TGTGCCATCAGTGACGGCAAAGCGGGGGCCTACGAGCAGTACTTC | CAISDGKAGAYEQYF
- | once | TRBJ1-3 | TRBV7-8 | TGTGCCAGCAGCTTAGGGGGTTCTGGAAACACCATATATTTT | CASSLGGSGNTIYF
- | - | TRBJ2-5 | TRBV6-6 | TGTGCCAGCAGTTCCGGGGGTCGGGAGACCCAGTACTTC | CASSSGGRETQYF
TRBD1 | - | TRBJ1-4 | TRBV5-1 | TGCGCCAGCAGCTCCGGGACAGGGAGCTTTCATGAAAAACTGTTTTTT | CASSSGTGSFHEKLFF
- | - | TRBJ2-7 | TRBV18 | TGTGCCAGCTCACCAGGGTTTTTCTACGAGCAGTACTTC | CASSPGFFYEQYF
TRBD2 | - | TRBJ2-7 | TRBV7-6 | TGTGCCAGCAGCTTAGCGAGGGGCAGCGGGAGGGCAATGGACTTC | CASSLARGSGRAMDF
- | - | TRBJ2-7 | TRBV11-3 | TGTGCCAGCAGCCCACAGACGGGGTGGAACGGCGAGCAGTACTTC | CASSPQTGWNGEQYF
- | - | TRBJ2-5 | TRBV6-1 | TGTGCCAGCAGTGGCCCGATACATGGAAGATTCTTGACCCAGTACTTC | CASSGPIHGRFLTQYF